Listed below are T cell receptor beta chains from one sample, sequenced in a study of cytomegalovirus exposure and HLA in healthy donors. Assay used: immunoSEQ multiplex PCR; TCRdb lists only in-frame clones, some missing. Among some 190,000 clones, approximately 80% were seen once, and the ten largest hold nearly 2.5%. The sequenced sample consisted of PBMCs. Every receptor here comes from a male donor in good health and CMV-seronegative. Each CDR3 is given with its conserved first and last residue. A D gene is named only where the DNA matches it firmly. Clone sizes are given selectively: once, few, many, or a class where the clone is expanded.

v_gene	j_gene	abundance	d_gene	CDR3nt	CDR3aa
TRBV10-1	TRBJ2-1	NA	TRBD1	TGCGCCAGCAGTGGGCTCCGGACAGGGAGTAATGAGCAGTTCTTC	CASSGLRTGSNEQFF
TRBV19	TRBJ2-3	NA	TRBD2	TGTGCCAGTAGTATTCTGCTAGCGGGGTCGAACACAGATACGCAGTATTTT	CASSILLAGSNTDTQYF
TRBV13	TRBJ2-3	NA	NA	TGTGCCAGCAGCTTAAGGGTGGGACACAGCACAGATACGCAGTATTTT	CASSLRVGHSTDTQYF
TRBV19	TRBJ2-3	medium-sized	TRBD2	TGTGCCAGTAGTGTTACTAGCGGGAGCTACGATACGCAGTATTTT	CASSVTSGSYDTQYF
TRBV30	TRBJ1-6	once	NA	TGTGCCTGTAAGGACAGACCGTATAATTCACCCCTCCACTTT	CACKDRPYNSPLHF
TRBV5-1	TRBJ2-2	few	TRBD1	TGCGCCAGCAGCCGGGACAGGGGGACCACCGGGGAGCTGTTTTTT	CASSRDRGTTGELFF
TRBV7-6	TRBJ2-2	once	TRBD1	TGTGCCAGCAGCTTAGCCCTAGGACAGGACACCGGGGAGCTGTTTTTT	CASSLALGQDTGELFF
TRBV5-1	TRBJ1-1	once	NA	TGCGCCAGCAGCTGGACGGGGGTCCGAAGGGAAGCTTTCTTT	CASSWTGVRREAFF
TRBV6-1	TRBJ2-1	NA	NA	TGTGCCAGCAGTGAAGAGGAAGGCAGGGTCCCCTACAATGAGCAGTTCTTC	CASSEEEGRVPYNEQFF
TRBV25-1	TRBJ2-1	NA	NA	TGTGCCAGCAGTCCTGGGCTGAGAAATGAGCAGTTCTTC	CASSPGLRNEQFF
TRBV19	TRBJ2-5	NA	NA	TGTGCCAGTGGTGTGGGCAGGGGTTACCAAGAGACCCAGTACTTC	CASGVGRGYQETQYF
TRBV5-1	TRBJ2-1	NA	TRBD2	TGCGCCAGCAGCAAAGGGAGGCTAGCGGGATCTTTTGAGCAGTTCTTC	CASSKGRLAGSFEQFF
TRBV30	TRBJ1-1	NA	NA	TGTGCCTGGGTCCAGTCCTTCCTTAAAAACACTGAAGCTTTCTTT	CAWVQSFLKNTEAFF
TRBV5-1	TRBJ2-7	few	TRBD1	TGCGCCAGCAGTGGAGGACAGGAAACCTACGAGCAGTACTTC	CASSGGQETYEQYF
TRBV6-6	TRBJ1-1	NA	TRBD1	TGTGCCAGCAGTGGGACAGGGACCGGCACTGAAGCTTTCTTT	CASSGTGTGTEAFF
TRBV4-2	TRBJ1-1	NA	NA	TGTGCCAGCAGCCAAGTCGCAGGGGCGAACACTGAAGCTTTCTTT	CASSQVAGANTEAFF
TRBV25-1	TRBJ1-2	NA	TRBD1	TGTGCCAGCAGTGAATTGACAGGGAAAAGTCATGGCTACACCTTC	CASSELTGKSHGYTF
TRBV19	TRBJ1-4	NA	TRBD1	TGTGCCAGTAGTAGTGAAGGGGGCTGGGAAAAACTGTTTTTT	CASSSEGGWEKLFF
TRBV7-2	TRBJ2-2	NA	TRBD2	TGTGCCAGCAGCTTAGCCAGCGGGGGGGCAGGGGAGCTGTTTTTT	CASSLASGGAGELFF
TRBV6-4	TRBJ2-1	NA	TRBD1	TGTGCCAGCAGTCCCGGGACAGGGGCTGGCTATGAGCAGTTCTTC	CASSPGTGAGYEQFF
TRBV27	TRBJ2-5	once	TRBD2	TGTGCCAGCCGGGGGTGGGGGACTAGCGAAGAGACCCAGTACTTC	CASRGWGTSEETQYF
TRBV28	TRBJ1-5	NA	TRBD1	TGTGCCATCCAAGGACAGGGCAATCAGCCCCAGCATTTT	CAIQGQGNQPQHF
TRBV28	TRBJ1-5	NA	NA	TGTGCCAGCAGTTTACCGGAGTATAGCAATCAGCCCCAGCATTTT	CASSLPEYSNQPQHF
TRBV29-1	TRBJ1-5	NA	TRBD1	TGCAGCGTTGGAGAAGGGGGCATCAGTCAGCCCCAGCATTTT	CSVGEGGISQPQHF
TRBV5-4	TRBJ2-7	NA	NA	TGTGCCAGCAGCGACTCGTATAGGTACGAGCAGTACTTC	CASSDSYRYEQYF
TRBV11-2	TRBJ2-7	few	TRBD1	TGTGCCAGCAGCACCGCCCGGGGGGGACAGGGGGACTACGAGCAGTACTTC	CASSTARGGQGDYEQYF
TRBV18	TRBJ2-7	NA	NA	TGTGCCAGCTCAGTAGCTGACGAGCAGTACTTC	CASSVADEQYF
TRBV30	TRBJ1-3	NA	NA	TGTGCCTGGAGTGTATTTAGCTCTGGAAACACCATATATTTT	CAWSVFSSGNTIYF